A selection of T cell receptor beta chains follows, all from one sample in a study of blood T cells in healthy people across ages. MiXCR, applied by TCRdb to the 5' RACE reads, yields one record per CDR3 protein. The table shows 1.5 million to 2 million distinct CDR3 sequences, with more than 35% occurring only once. The source material was blood. All receptors come from a human donor in good health. Both conserved end residues are part of each CDR3. The order of the fields is D gene, V gene, J gene, clone size, CDR3 DNA, CDR3 protein. The D gene is left open where the match is weak. Only some rows state a clone size, as once, few, many or a class for expanded clones.

d_gene: -; v_gene: TRBV7-9; j_gene: TRBJ2-6; abundance: few; CDR3nt: TGTGCCACCCCTGCGGGCAGGAGCTCTGGGGCCAACGTCCTGACTTTC; CDR3aa: CATPAGRSSGANVLTF
d_gene: -; v_gene: TRBV29-1; j_gene: TRBJ2-7; abundance: -; CDR3nt: TGCAGCGTTGGGGGGGGACAGGTCTACGAGCAGTACTTC; CDR3aa: CSVGGGQVYEQYF
d_gene: -; v_gene: TRBV5-1; j_gene: TRBJ1-5; abundance: -; CDR3nt: TGCGCCAGCAGCTTGCAGCCGACGGATCGGCCCCAGCATTTT; CDR3aa: CASSLQPTDRPQHF
d_gene: -; v_gene: TRBV5-1; j_gene: TRBJ1-6; abundance: -; CDR3nt: TGCGCCAGCAGCTTGCAGGAATATTCACCCCTCCACTTT; CDR3aa: CASSLQEYSPLHF
d_gene: -; v_gene: TRBV7-9; j_gene: TRBJ1-1; abundance: few; CDR3nt: TGTGCCAGCAGCTCAGGGGCCGGCATTCGCCCGTCTGAAGCTTTCTTT; CDR3aa: CASSSGAGIRPSEAFF
d_gene: -; v_gene: TRBV20-1; j_gene: TRBJ2-1; abundance: -; CDR3nt: TGCAGTGCCAAAACGAGGGGGGGGAGGGATACCTACAATGAGCAGTTCTTC; CDR3aa: CSAKTRGGRDTYNEQFF
d_gene: TRBD2; v_gene: TRBV5-1; j_gene: TRBJ2-1; abundance: few; CDR3nt: TGCGCCAGCAGCTCGCCGGGACTAGTACGCGAGCAGTTCTTC; CDR3aa: CASSSPGLVREQFF
d_gene: TRBD1; v_gene: TRBV7-9; j_gene: TRBJ1-2; abundance: many; CDR3nt: TGTGCCAGCAGCTACGGACAGGGGGCGGGCGGCTACACCTTC; CDR3aa: CASSYGQGAGGYTF
d_gene: -; v_gene: TRBV29-1; j_gene: TRBJ1-1; abundance: few; CDR3nt: TGCAGCGTTGGCAGTTTGTGGATCGGATTGAACACTGAAGCTTTCTTT; CDR3aa: CSVGSLWIGLNTEAFF
d_gene: -; v_gene: TRBV12-3/TRBV12-4; j_gene: TRBJ2-1; abundance: few; CDR3nt: TGTGCCCTAAGAGCCTCGAGCTCCTACAATGAGCAGTTCTTC; CDR3aa: CALRASSSYNEQFF
d_gene: -; v_gene: TRBV7-9; j_gene: TRBJ2-3; abundance: few; CDR3nt: TGTGCCACGTCCTGGGTGGACACAGATACGCAGTATTTT; CDR3aa: CATSWVDTDTQYF
d_gene: TRBD1; v_gene: TRBV29-1; j_gene: TRBJ2-1; abundance: -; CDR3nt: TGCAGCTTTGACAGGGGCCACGAGCAGTTCTTC; CDR3aa: CSFDRGHEQFF
d_gene: -; v_gene: TRBV6-2/TRBV6-3; j_gene: TRBJ2-1; abundance: -; CDR3nt: TGTGCCAGCACGGGGTCGAACGGGGCCAACAATGAGCAGTTCTTC; CDR3aa: CASTGSNGANNEQFF
d_gene: -; v_gene: TRBV18; j_gene: TRBJ2-5; abundance: few; CDR3nt: TGTGCCAGCTCACCCCCCGGAGGAGGGTGGACAGAGACCCAGTACTTC; CDR3aa: CASSPPGGGWTETQYF
d_gene: -; v_gene: TRBV4-3; j_gene: TRBJ2-3; abundance: many; CDR3nt: TGCGCCAGCAGCCAAGAACCCTTCCTAGATACGCAGTATTTT; CDR3aa: CASSQEPFLDTQYF
d_gene: -; v_gene: TRBV7-2; j_gene: TRBJ2-1; abundance: many; CDR3nt: TGTGCCAGCAGCAAAGAAACTGGGGGCTCCTACAATGAGCAGTTCTTC; CDR3aa: CASSKETGGSYNEQFF
d_gene: -; v_gene: TRBV5-1; j_gene: TRBJ2-7; abundance: -; CDR3nt: TGCGCCAGCAGCTTGGATACAGATTTGAGCTCCTACGAGCAGTACTTC; CDR3aa: CASSLDTDLSSYEQYF
d_gene: -; v_gene: TRBV4-1; j_gene: TRBJ1-6; abundance: few; CDR3nt: TGCGCCAGCAGCCAGAAGGGGATTGGTGATTCACCCCTCCACTTT; CDR3aa: CASSQKGIGDSPLHF
d_gene: -; v_gene: TRBV6-5; j_gene: TRBJ2-3; abundance: -; CDR3nt: TGTGCCAGCAGTTACTTTGCGGGGCACACAGATACGCAGTATTTT; CDR3aa: CASSYFAGHTDTQYF
d_gene: -; v_gene: TRBV12-3/TRBV12-4; j_gene: TRBJ1-4; abundance: few; CDR3nt: TGTGCCAGCAGGACGGGCCTTAATAGTGAAAAACTGTTTTTT; CDR3aa: CASRTGLNSEKLFF
d_gene: TRBD1; v_gene: TRBV20-1; j_gene: TRBJ1-3; abundance: -; CDR3nt: TGCAGTGCTAGTTCTGTTCCCCTCGACAGGGCCGGGGGAAACACCATATATTTT; CDR3aa: CSASSVPLDRAGGNTIYF
d_gene: -; v_gene: TRBV4-2; j_gene: TRBJ2-3; abundance: few; CDR3nt: TGTGCCAGCAGCAGCGCCCCTAGTGTACTAACAGATACGCAGTATTTT; CDR3aa: CASSSAPSVLTDTQYF
d_gene: -; v_gene: TRBV7-9; j_gene: TRBJ2-2; abundance: -; CDR3nt: TGTGCCAGTGCCCATCCAGGCTCCCCCGGGGAGCTGTTTTTT; CDR3aa: CASAHPGSPGELFF
d_gene: TRBD1; v_gene: TRBV5-1; j_gene: TRBJ2-7; abundance: many; CDR3nt: TGTGCCAGCAGCCCCGGGACAGGACCCTACGAGCAGTACTTC; CDR3aa: CASSPGTGPYEQYF
d_gene: -; v_gene: TRBV7-7; j_gene: TRBJ2-3; abundance: -; CDR3nt: TGTGCCAGCAGTTTCTCAACCGACAGCACAGATACGCAGTATTTT; CDR3aa: CASSFSTDSTDTQYF
d_gene: TRBD2; v_gene: TRBV12-3/TRBV12-4; j_gene: TRBJ2-1; abundance: -; CDR3nt: TGTGCCAGCAGCCCAGGGACTAGCGGGCCAACCTACAATGAGCAGTTCTTC; CDR3aa: CASSPGTSGPTYNEQFF
d_gene: -; v_gene: TRBV30; j_gene: TRBJ1-5; abundance: few; CDR3nt: TGTGCCTGGAGTGTAGGGCAGATTAGCAATCAGCCCCAGCATTTT; CDR3aa: CAWSVGQISNQPQHF
d_gene: -; v_gene: TRBV14; j_gene: TRBJ1-1; abundance: -; CDR3nt: TGTGCCAGCAGCCAAGAGAGATGGACTGAAGCTTTCTTT; CDR3aa: CASSQERWTEAFF
d_gene: TRBD2; v_gene: TRBV19; j_gene: TRBJ2-1; abundance: -; CDR3nt: TGTGCCAGTAGTATCGTTGCGGGGGGGGTGCAGTTCTTC; CDR3aa: CASSIVAGGVQFF
d_gene: -; v_gene: TRBV12-3/TRBV12-4; j_gene: TRBJ1-5; abundance: -; CDR3nt: TGTGCCAGCAGCTATACAGGGTGGAATCAGCCCCAGCATTTT; CDR3aa: CASSYTGWNQPQHF
d_gene: -; v_gene: TRBV6-2/TRBV6-3; j_gene: TRBJ2-7; abundance: -; CDR3nt: TGTGCCAGCCAACGGCCCTCGTACCAGGGTGGCAACGAGCAGTACTTC; CDR3aa: CASQRPSYQGGNEQYF
d_gene: -; v_gene: TRBV6-1; j_gene: TRBJ2-6; abundance: few; CDR3nt: TGTGCCAGCAGTGAAGCGTTCCAGGTTACTGGGGCCAACGTCCTGACTTTC; CDR3aa: CASSEAFQVTGANVLTF
d_gene: -; v_gene: TRBV7-9; j_gene: TRBJ1-1; abundance: -; CDR3nt: TGTGCCAGCAGCCAGCAGCCGGACGACACTGAAGCTTTCTTT; CDR3aa: CASSQQPDDTEAFF
d_gene: TRBD1; v_gene: TRBV2; j_gene: TRBJ1-4; abundance: -; CDR3nt: TGTGCCAGCAGTGATGACAGGGGTAATGAAAAACTGTTTTTT; CDR3aa: CASSDDRGNEKLFF
d_gene: -; v_gene: TRBV6-2/TRBV6-3; j_gene: TRBJ2-7; abundance: -; CDR3nt: TGTGCCAGCAGTGACCTAGGACAGCGATTAGAGCAGTACTTC; CDR3aa: CASSDLGQRLEQYF
d_gene: -; v_gene: TRBV20-1; j_gene: TRBJ2-1; abundance: -; CDR3nt: TGCAGTGCTAGAGATTCGAGGACCCAAGAGACCCAGTTCTTC; CDR3aa: CSARDSRTQETQFF
d_gene: TRBD2; v_gene: TRBV6-5; j_gene: TRBJ2-3; abundance: once; CDR3nt: TGTGCCAGCAGTTATGCGGGGGGACGCACAGATACGCTGTATTTT; CDR3aa: CASSYAGGRTDTLYF
d_gene: -; v_gene: TRBV4-3; j_gene: TRBJ2-5; abundance: -; CDR3nt: TGCGTCAGCAGCCCACACCGGGCCAAAGAGACCCAGTACTTC; CDR3aa: CVSSPHRAKETQYF
d_gene: -; v_gene: TRBV7-9; j_gene: TRBJ2-1; abundance: few; CDR3nt: TGTGCCAGCAGCCCCCATCGGTCCATTGACTCCTACAATGAGCAGTTCTTC; CDR3aa: CASSPHRSIDSYNEQFF
d_gene: -; v_gene: TRBV6-2/TRBV6-3; j_gene: TRBJ2-1; abundance: many; CDR3nt: TGTGCCAGCAGTTACTCCGGGACACAAGATAACAATGAGCAGTTCTTC; CDR3aa: CASSYSGTQDNNEQFF
d_gene: -; v_gene: TRBV7-9; j_gene: TRBJ1-1; abundance: -; CDR3nt: TGTGCCAGCAGCCGCCGAGGTGTGAGCACTGAAGCTTTCTTT; CDR3aa: CASSRRGVSTEAFF
d_gene: -; v_gene: TRBV6-2/TRBV6-3; j_gene: TRBJ2-2; abundance: many; CDR3nt: TGTGCCAGCAGTCAGGACACCGGGGAGCTGTTTTTT; CDR3aa: CASSQDTGELFF
d_gene: -; v_gene: TRBV9; j_gene: TRBJ1-2; abundance: -; CDR3nt: TGTGCCAGCAGCTCGGGGGGGTTCGCTAACTATGGCTACACCTTC; CDR3aa: CASSSGGFANYGYTF
d_gene: TRBD1; v_gene: TRBV10-3; j_gene: TRBJ1-1; abundance: few; CDR3nt: TGTGCCATTAGTGAGCAACCGGGACAGGTGAACACTGAAGCTTTCTTT; CDR3aa: CAISEQPGQVNTEAFF
d_gene: -; v_gene: TRBV2; j_gene: TRBJ2-2; abundance: -; CDR3nt: TGTGCCAGCAGACTTCCCCAGGTCGCCCCCGGGGAGCTGTTTTTT; CDR3aa: CASRLPQVAPGELFF
d_gene: -; v_gene: TRBV5-1; j_gene: TRBJ2-7; abundance: few; CDR3nt: TGCGCCAGCAGCTTGGAAGGCAGGGTCAACGAGCAGTACTTC; CDR3aa: CASSLEGRVNEQYF
d_gene: TRBD1; v_gene: TRBV27; j_gene: TRBJ1-5; abundance: -; CDR3nt: TGTGCCAGCAGTCAGACAGGGGGCGCAGGTCAGCCCCAGCATTTT; CDR3aa: CASSQTGGAGQPQHF
d_gene: -; v_gene: TRBV29-1; j_gene: TRBJ2-7; abundance: -; CDR3nt: TGCAGCGCCCTAAGGGCCCTAGGCTCCTACGAGCAGTACTTC; CDR3aa: CSALRALGSYEQYF
d_gene: -; v_gene: TRBV7-9; j_gene: TRBJ2-2; abundance: -; CDR3nt: TGTGCCATCCATAATAGATACGGGGGAAACACCGGGGAGCTGTTTTTT; CDR3aa: CAIHNRYGGNTGELFF
d_gene: -; v_gene: TRBV29-1; j_gene: TRBJ1-1; abundance: -; CDR3nt: TGCAGCGTGGAACAGGGACACACTGAAGCTTTCTTT; CDR3aa: CSVEQGHTEAFF
d_gene: TRBD2; v_gene: TRBV7-2; j_gene: TRBJ2-1; abundance: many; CDR3nt: TGTGCCAGCAGCTTAGCCTCTGGGACTAGCGGGGGGAATGAGCAGTTCTTC; CDR3aa: CASSLASGTSGGNEQFF